Listed here are 10 T cell receptor beta chains from one sample, sequenced in a study of OX40 agonist ivuxolimab in advanced cancers. Repertoires were generated with immunoSEQ multiplex PCR, while TCRdb's copy carries only in-frame clones and drops some. Here the sample spans about 60,000 clones, around 83% being singletons. Sequenced here: CD4+ or CD8+ T cells sorted from blood, sampled in a trial of the OX40 agonist ivuxolimab. The receptors derive from an adult with an advanced solid tumor such as melanoma, head and neck, liver or kidney cancer.

Relative to its sample, this clone is medium-sized. This chain uses TRBV2 with TRBJ1-2; no firm D call. The ends were cut back, 8 bases at V and 1 base at J, with 14 bases in the middle. Germline loops: CDR1 SNHLY, CDR2 FYNNEI. This CDR3 is 14 amino acids long. The CDR3 DNA follows: TGTGCCAGCGGATTCGACGGGCATAACTATGGCTACACCTTC. It translates to CASGFDGHNYGYTF.

The chain uses TRBV5-4 and TRBJ2-2; D remains unclear. The V gene's germline CDR1 is SGHNT and CDR2 YYREEE (reference sequence). V lost 4 bases and J 3 bases, leaving 7 bases between the germline ends. The CDR3 totals 13 residues. CDR3 in amino acids: CASSLQHTGELFF. CDR3 nucleotide sequence: TGTGCCAGCAGCCTACAACACACCGGGGAGCTGTTTTTT.

This clone has more than one count but fewer than ten. The chain joins TRBV2 to TRBJ1-5; no definite D call. The germline V and J ends were trimmed by 6 bases and 4 bases, with 10 bases remaining between them. Germline V gene lookup returns CDR1 SNHLY and CDR2 FYNNEI. The CDR3 extends over 13 amino acids. CDR3: CASSVTVNQPQHF. The CDR3 region has the DNA TGTGCCAGCAGCGTTACAGTGAATCAGCCCCAGCATTTT.

The CDR3 loop reads CASSPRRGQLATNEKLFF. In DNA, the CDR3 is TGTGCCAGCTCACCACGGCGGGGACAGCTTGCAACTAATGAAAAACTGTTTTTT. The chain is built from TRBV18 and TRBJ1-4; 7 nucleotides agree with TRBD1. V was pared by 1 base and J by 0 bases, with 8 bases of the junction left unmatched. CDR3 size: 18 residues. Germline lookup yields CDR1 KGHSH and CDR2 LQKENI.

This rearrangement joins TRBV13 to TRBJ2-1, with 7 bases that match TRBD2. The CDR3 runs to 15 residues. Germline V gene data show CDR1 as PRHDT and CDR2 as FYEKMQ (reference sequence). With 5 bases clipped from V and 0 bases from J, the junction kept 4 bases outside the gene matches. The CDR3 nucleotides read TGTGCCAGCAGCGCCCCTAGCGGCTCCTACAATGAGCAGTTCTTC. This sequence encodes CASSAPSGSYNEQFF.

This chain links TRBV18 with TRBJ2-5; 9 nucleotides agree with TRBD2. Trimming cost V 1 base and J 1 base; bases outside gene matches: 7. The CDR3 sequence is 17 residues long. The V gene's germline CDR1 is KGHSH and CDR2 LQKENI. CDR3 sequence: CASSPRISGGIQETQYF. The CDR3 DNA is TGTGCCAGCTCACCACGTATCAGCGGGGGGATCCAAGAGACCCAGTACTTC.

V is TRBV30 and J is TRBJ2-1, with 8 positions matching TRBD2. V lost 5 bases to trimming and J lost 9 bases; unmatched junction nucleotides: 9. CDR1 is GTSNPN and CDR2 is SVGIG in the germline V gene (reference sequence). The CDR3 contains 13 residues. For the CDR3, the DNA is TGTGCCTGGGCCGGGACTAGTAAAGTTGAGCAGTTCTTC. Amino acid sequence: CAWAGTSKVEQFF. Filled out from reference TRBV30 and TRBJ2-1, the complete variable domain reads SQTIHQWPATLVQPVGSPLSLECTVEGTSNPNLYWYRQAAGRGLQLLFYSVGIGQISSEVPQNLSASRPQDRQFILSSKKLLLSDSGFYLCAWAGTSKVEQFFGPGTRLTVL.

The rearrangement links TRBV5-4 to TRBJ2-5; D is possibly TRBD2 (7 bases). The CDR3 extends over 15 amino acids. Between the trimmed V and J ends, which lost 3 bases and 2 bases, there was a span of 14 bases. Germline CDR1 is SGHNT and CDR2 is YYREEE (reference sequence). The CDR3 nucleotides are TGTGCCAGCAGCTGGGGGGGGCGGCGTCAAGAGACCCAGTACTTC. It yields the protein CASSWGGRRQETQYF.

The rearrangement uses TRBV9 and TRBJ2-2; D call uncertain. V lost 4 bases, J lost 6 bases, and 16 bases lay in between. This CDR3 region has 15 residues. In germline, CDR1 is SGDLS, CDR2 YYNGEE. CDR3 in DNA: TGTGCCAGCAGCCCCCGCGTGGGGTTCTCCGGGGAGCTGTTTTTT. Its translation is CASSPRVGFSGELFF.

V is TRBV18 and J is TRBJ1-5; tentative D call: TRBD1 (6 bases). Germline V lookup: CDR1 KGHSH, CDR2 LQKENI. The CDR3 covers 15 residues. V lost 6 bases to trimming and J lost 0 bases, with 12 bases between them. CDR3 residues: CASSGGLFSNQPQHF. As DNA, the CDR3 is TGTGCCAGCTCGGGGGGGCTGTTTAGCAATCAGCCCCAGCATTTT. The full variable domain, rest sourced from reference TRBV18 and TRBJ1-5, is NAGVMQNPRHLVRRRGQEARLRCSPMKGHSHVYWYRQLPEEGLKFMVYLQKENIIDESGMPKERFSAEFPKEGPSILRIQQVVRGDSAAYFCASSGGLFSNQPQHFGDGTRLSIL.